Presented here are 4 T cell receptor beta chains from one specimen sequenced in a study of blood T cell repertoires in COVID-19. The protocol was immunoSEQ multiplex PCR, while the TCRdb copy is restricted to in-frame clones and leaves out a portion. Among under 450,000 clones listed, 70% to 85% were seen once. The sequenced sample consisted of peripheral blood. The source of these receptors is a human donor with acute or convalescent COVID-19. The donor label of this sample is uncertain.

The CDR3 is CASSPPSVVRELFF. CDR3 coding DNA: TGTGCCAGCTCACCACCTAGCGTCGTCAGGGAGCTGTTTTTT. This chain uses TRBV18 with TRBJ2-2; maybe TRBD2 (5 bases). Trimming took off 0 bases at V and 9 bases at J, with 11 bases between the two ends. This CDR3 is built from 14 residues. Germline V lookup: CDR1 KGHSH, CDR2 LQKENI.

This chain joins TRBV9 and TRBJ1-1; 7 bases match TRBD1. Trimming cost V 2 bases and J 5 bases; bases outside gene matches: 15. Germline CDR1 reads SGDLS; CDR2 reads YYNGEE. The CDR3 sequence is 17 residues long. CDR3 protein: CASSVDRVSTVGTEAFF. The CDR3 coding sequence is TGTGCCAGCAGCGTCGACAGGGTATCAACGGTTGGTACTGAAGCTTTCTTT. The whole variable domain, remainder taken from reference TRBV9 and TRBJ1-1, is DSGVTQTPKHLITATGQRVTLRCSPRSGDLSVYWYQQSLDQGLQFLIQYYNGEERAKGNILERFSAQQFPDLHSELNLSSLELGDSALYFCASSVDRVSTVGTEAFFGQGTRLTVV.

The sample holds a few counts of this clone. CDR3 sequence (DNA): TGCGCCAGCATGAAGGGGGCGGGAGGGCCAGATGAGCAGTTCTTC. Translating gives CASMKGAGGPDEQFF. The J gene is TRBJ2-1, the V gene TRBV10-2; 9 bases are shared with TRBD2. The CDR3 runs to 15 residues. Germline-derived CDR1 and CDR2 are WSHSY and SAAADI. The V and J ends lost 7 bases and 8 bases, in that order; junction bases with no gene match: 12.

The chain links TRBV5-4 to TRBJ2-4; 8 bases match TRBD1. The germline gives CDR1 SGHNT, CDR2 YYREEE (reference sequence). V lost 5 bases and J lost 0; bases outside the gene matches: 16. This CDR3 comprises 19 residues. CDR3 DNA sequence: TGTGCCAGCAGTCCAGCCTTGACAGGGGCGAAGACAGCCAAAAACATTCAGTACTTC. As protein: CASSPALTGAKTAKNIQYF. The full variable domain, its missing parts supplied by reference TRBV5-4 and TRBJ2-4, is ETGVTQSPTHLIKTRGQQVTLRCSSQSGHNTVSWYQQALGQGPQFIFQYYREEENGRGNFPPRFSGLQFPNYSSELNVNALELDDSALYLCASSPALTGAKTAKNIQYFGAGTRLSVL.